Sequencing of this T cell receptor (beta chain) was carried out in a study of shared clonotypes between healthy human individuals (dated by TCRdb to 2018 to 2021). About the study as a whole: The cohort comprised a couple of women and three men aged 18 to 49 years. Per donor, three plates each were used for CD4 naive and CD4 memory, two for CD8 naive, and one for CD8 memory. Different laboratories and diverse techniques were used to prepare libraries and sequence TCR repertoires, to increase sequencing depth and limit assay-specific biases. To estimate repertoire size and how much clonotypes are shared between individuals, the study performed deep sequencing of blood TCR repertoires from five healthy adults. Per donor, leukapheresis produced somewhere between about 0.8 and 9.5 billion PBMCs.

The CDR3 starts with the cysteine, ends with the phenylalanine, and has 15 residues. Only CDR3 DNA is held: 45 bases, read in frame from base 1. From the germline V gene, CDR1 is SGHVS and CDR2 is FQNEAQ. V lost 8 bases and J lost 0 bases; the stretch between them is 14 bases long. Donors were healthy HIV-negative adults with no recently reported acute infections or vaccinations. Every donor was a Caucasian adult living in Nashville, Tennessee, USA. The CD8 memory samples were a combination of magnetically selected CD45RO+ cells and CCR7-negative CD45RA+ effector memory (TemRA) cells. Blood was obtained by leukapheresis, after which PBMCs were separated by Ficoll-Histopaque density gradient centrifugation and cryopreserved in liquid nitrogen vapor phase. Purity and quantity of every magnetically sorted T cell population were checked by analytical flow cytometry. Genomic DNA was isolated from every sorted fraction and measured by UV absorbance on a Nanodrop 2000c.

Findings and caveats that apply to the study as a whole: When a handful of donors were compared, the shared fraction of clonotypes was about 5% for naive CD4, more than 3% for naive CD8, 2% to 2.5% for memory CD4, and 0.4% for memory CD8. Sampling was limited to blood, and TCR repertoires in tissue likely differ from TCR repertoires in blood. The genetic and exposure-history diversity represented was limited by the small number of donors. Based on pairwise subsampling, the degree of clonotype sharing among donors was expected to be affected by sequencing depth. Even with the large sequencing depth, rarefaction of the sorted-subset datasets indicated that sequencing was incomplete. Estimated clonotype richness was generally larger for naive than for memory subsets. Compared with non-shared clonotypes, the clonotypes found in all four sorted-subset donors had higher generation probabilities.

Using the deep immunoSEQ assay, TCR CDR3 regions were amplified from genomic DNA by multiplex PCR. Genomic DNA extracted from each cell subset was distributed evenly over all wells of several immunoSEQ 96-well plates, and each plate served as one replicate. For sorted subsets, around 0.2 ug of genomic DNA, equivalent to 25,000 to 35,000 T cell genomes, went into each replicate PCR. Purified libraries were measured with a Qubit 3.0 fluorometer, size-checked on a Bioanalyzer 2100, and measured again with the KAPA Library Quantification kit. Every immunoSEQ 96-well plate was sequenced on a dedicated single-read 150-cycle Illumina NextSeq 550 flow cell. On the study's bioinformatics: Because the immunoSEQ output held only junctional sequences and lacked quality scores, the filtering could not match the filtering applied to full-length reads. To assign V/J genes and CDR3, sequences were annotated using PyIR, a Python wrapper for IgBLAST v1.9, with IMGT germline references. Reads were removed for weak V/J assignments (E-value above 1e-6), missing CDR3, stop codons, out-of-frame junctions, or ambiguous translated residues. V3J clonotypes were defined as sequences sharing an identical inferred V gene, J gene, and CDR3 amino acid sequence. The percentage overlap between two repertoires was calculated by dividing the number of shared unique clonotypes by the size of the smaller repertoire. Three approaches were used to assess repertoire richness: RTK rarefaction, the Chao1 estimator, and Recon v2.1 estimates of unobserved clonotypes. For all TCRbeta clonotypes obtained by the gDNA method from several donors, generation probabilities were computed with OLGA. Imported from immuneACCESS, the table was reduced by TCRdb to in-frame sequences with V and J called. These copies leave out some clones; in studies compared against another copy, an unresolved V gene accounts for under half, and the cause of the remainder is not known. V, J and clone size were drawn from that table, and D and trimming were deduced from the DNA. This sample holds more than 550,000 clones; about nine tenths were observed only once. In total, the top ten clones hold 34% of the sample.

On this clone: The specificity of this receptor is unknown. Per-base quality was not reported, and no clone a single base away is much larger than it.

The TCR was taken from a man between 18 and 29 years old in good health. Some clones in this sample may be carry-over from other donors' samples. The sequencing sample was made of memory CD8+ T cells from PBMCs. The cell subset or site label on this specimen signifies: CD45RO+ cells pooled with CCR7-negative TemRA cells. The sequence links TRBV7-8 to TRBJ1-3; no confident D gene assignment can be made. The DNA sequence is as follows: TGTGCCAGCTCCCGGGCGGAAATCTCTGGAAACACCATATATTTT. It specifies CASSRAEISGNTIYF.